This T cell receptor beta chain was documented in a study of patients and donors after allogeneic stem cell transplantation. The germline gives CDR1 SGHVS, CDR2 FNYEAQ. Trimming removed 1 base at V and 6 bases at J, with 13 bases between. The CDR3 covers 15 residues. Using its own MiXCR run on the RT-PCR reads, TCRdb lists one record per CDR3 protein. The sample carries about 160,000 distinct CDR3 sequences, approximately 37% recorded once. The V and J genes are TRBV7-6 and TRBJ2-1; D ambiguous. Sequencing used blood, either unsorted or a sorted T cell fraction (not recorded which). The receptor comes from a human donor who was either an allogeneic HSCT recipient or a stem cell or donor lymphocyte infusion donor (not recorded which). It is not recorded whose cells these are; they may come from a transplant donor. The CDR3 DNA is TGTGCCAGCAGCTTAGAACAGTTCGTAATCAATGAGCAGTTCTTC. It codes for CASSLEQFVINEQFF.